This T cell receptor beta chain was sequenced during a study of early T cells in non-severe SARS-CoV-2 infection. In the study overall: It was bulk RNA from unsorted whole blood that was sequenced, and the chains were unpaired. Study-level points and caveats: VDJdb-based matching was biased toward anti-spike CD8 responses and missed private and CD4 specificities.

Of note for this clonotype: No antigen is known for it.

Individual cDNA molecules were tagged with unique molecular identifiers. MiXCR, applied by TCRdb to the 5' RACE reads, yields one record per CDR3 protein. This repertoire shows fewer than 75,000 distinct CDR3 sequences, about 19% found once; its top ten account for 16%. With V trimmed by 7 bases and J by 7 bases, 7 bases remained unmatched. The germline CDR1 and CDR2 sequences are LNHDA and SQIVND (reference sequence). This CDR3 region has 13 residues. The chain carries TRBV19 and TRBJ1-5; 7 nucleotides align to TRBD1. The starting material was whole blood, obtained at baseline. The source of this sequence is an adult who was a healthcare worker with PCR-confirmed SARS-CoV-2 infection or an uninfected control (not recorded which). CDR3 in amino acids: CASKQGPEQPQHF. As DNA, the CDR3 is TGTGCCAGTAAACAGGGGCCGGAACAGCCCCAGCATTTT.